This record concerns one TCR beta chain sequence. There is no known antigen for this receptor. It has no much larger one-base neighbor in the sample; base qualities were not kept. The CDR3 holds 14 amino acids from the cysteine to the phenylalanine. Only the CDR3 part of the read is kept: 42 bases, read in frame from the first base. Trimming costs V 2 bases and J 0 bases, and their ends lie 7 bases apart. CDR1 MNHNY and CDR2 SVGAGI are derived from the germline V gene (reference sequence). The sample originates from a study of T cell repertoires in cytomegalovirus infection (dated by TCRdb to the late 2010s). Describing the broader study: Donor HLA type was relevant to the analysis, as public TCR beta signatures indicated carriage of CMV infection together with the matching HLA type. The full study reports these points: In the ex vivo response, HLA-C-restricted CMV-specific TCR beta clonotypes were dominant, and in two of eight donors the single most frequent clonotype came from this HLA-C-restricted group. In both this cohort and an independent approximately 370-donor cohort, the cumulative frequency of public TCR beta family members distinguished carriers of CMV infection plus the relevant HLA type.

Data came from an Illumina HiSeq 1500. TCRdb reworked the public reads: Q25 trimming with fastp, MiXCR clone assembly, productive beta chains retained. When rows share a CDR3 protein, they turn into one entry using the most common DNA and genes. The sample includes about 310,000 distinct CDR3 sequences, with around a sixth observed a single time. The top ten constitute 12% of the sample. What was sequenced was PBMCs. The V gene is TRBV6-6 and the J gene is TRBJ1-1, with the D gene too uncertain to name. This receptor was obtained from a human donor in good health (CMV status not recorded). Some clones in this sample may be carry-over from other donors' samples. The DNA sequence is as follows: TGTGCCAGCAGTTACCGCTTATTGAACACTGAAGCTTTCTTT. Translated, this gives CASSYRLLNTEAFF.